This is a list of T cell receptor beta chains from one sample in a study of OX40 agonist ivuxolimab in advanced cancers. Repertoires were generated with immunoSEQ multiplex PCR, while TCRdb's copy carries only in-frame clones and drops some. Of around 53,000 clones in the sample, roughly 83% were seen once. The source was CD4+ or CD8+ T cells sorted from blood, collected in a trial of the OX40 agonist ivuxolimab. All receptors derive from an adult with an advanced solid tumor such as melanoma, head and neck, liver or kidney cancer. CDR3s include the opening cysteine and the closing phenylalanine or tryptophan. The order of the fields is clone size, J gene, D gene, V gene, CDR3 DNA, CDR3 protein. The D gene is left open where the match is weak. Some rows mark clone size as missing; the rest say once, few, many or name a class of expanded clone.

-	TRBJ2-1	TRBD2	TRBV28	TGTGCCAGCAGGCCATACACTAGCGGGATCCTCTACAATGAGCAGTTCTTC	CASRPYTSGILYNEQFF
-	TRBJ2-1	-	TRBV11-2	TGTGCCAGCAGGTCGGTTCTGGGGAGCGGGAATGAGCAGTTCTTC	CASRSVLGSGNEQFF
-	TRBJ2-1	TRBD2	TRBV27	TGTGCCAGCAGTTCTCTTTCGGGAGGGACTATTTATGAGCAGTTCTTC	CASSSLSGGTIYEQFF
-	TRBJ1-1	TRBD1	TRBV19	TGTGCCAGTAGTAACTTACAGGGGGCCTCGAGGAACACTGAAGCTTTCTTT	CASSNLQGASRNTEAFF
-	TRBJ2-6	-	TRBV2	TGTGCCAGCAGTGAAGAAGGGGCTGGGGCCAACGTCCTGACTTTC	CASSEEGAGANVLTF
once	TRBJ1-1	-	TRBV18	TGTGCCAGCTCACCACCTTTGGGGGCTTCTAGGACTGAAGCTTTCTTT	CASSPPLGASRTEAFF
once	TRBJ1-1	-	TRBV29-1	TGCAGCGTAATTAGGGGTGGGAACACTGAAGCTTTCTTT	CSVIRGGNTEAFF
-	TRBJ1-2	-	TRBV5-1	TGCGCCAGCAGCCAGACGCAAAACTATGGCTACACCTTC	CASSQTQNYGYTF
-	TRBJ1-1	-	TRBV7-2	TGTGCCAGCAGCTTAGATTGGGAGGTGGCTTTCTTT	CASSLDWEVAFF
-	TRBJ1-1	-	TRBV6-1	TGTGCCAGCAGTGCGGGTATGAACACTGAAGCTTTCTTT	CASSAGMNTEAFF
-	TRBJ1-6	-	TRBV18	TGTGCCAGCTCACCACCGGCGGGGGGGGACTCACCCCTCCACTTT	CASSPPAGGDSPLHF
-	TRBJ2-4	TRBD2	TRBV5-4	TGTGCCAGCAGCTTCAGCGGGAGGGCCCTACGGAACATTCAGTACTTC	CASSFSGRALRNIQYF
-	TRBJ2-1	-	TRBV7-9	TGTGCCAGCAGCCAAGGGGCTAGCAGTTACAATGAGCAGTTCTTC	CASSQGASSYNEQFF
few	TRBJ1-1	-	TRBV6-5	TGTGCCAGCCGATTGGGGGGTCCCCTAAGTACTGAAGCTTTCTTT	CASRLGGPLSTEAFF
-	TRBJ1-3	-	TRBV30	TGTGCCTGGAACCGCGGAACTGGAAACACCATATATTTT	CAWNRGTGNTIYF
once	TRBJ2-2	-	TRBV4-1	TGCGCCAGCAGCCAAGGACAGATCAACACCGGGGAGCTGTTTTTT	CASSQGQINTGELFF
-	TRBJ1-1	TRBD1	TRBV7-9	TGTGCCAGCAGCCCTCGACAGGGTTCCGAAGCTTTCTTT	CASSPRQGSEAFF
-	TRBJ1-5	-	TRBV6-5	TGTGCCAGCAGTTCGACAAGGGGTCAGCCCCAGCATTTT	CASSSTRGQPQHF
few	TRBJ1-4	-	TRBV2	TGTGCCAGCAGTAGACGGAGTGAAAAACTGTTTTTT	CASSRRSEKLFF
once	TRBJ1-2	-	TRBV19	TGTGCCAGTAGTACGGGTGGGGGCTATGGCTACACCTTC	CASSTGGGYGYTF
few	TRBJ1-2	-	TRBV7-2	TGTGCCAGCAGCTTAGGGACAGTCGGACAATATGGCTACACCTTC	CASSLGTVGQYGYTF
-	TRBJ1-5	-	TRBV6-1	TGTGCCAGCAGTGAAACCCGTGGGCAGCCCCAGCATTTT	CASSETRGQPQHF
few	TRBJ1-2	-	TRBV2	TGTGCCAGCAGTTTAATACCCTGGGCTGGCTACACCTTC	CASSLIPWAGYTF
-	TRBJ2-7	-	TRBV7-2	TGTGCCAGCAGCTTAGGAGGAGGGCCTCAATACGAGCAGTACTTC	CASSLGGGPQYEQYF
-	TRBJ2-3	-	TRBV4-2	TGTGCCAGCAGCCAAGAGGTTGGCGGGACGCAGTATTTT	CASSQEVGGTQYF
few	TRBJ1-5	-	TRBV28	TGTGCCAGCAGTACCACGATTAGCAATCAGCCCCAGCATTTT	CASSTTISNQPQHF
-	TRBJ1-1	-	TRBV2	TGTGCCAGCACCGGACAAACACTGAACACTGAAGCTTTCTTT	CASTGQTLNTEAFF
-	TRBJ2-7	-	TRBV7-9	TGTGCCAGCAGCTTATTAGGCAGCACCTACGAGCAGTACTTC	CASSLLGSTYEQYF
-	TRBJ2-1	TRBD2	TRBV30	TGTGCCGGTCGGACTAGCGGGAGGGCGCATGAGCAGTTCTTC	CAGRTSGRAHEQFF
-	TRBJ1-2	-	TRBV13	TGTGCCAGCAGCCGAAAGACAGTTTATGGCTACACCTTC	CASSRKTVYGYTF
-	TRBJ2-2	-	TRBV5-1	TGCGCCAGCAGCTTTCAGGGGAATGCGGTCGGGGAGCTGTTTTTT	CASSFQGNAVGELFF
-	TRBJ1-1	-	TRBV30	TGTGCCTGGAGGGGACCAGGGTTTGAAGCTTTCTTT	CAWRGPGFEAFF
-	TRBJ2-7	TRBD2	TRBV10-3	TGTGCCATCATGAGGACTAGCGGCTACGAGCAGTACTTC	CAIMRTSGYEQYF
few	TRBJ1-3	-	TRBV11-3	TGTGCCAGCACCGGGACAAACACTGGAAACACCATATATTTT	CASTGTNTGNTIYF
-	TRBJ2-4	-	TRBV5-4	TGTGCCAGCAGCTTCGGGGTCGGGGGCCTAGGCGGCAAAAACATTCAGTACTTC	CASSFGVGGLGGKNIQYF
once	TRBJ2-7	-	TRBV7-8	TGTGCCAGCAGCCTTAGGGACCGTGACTCCTACGAGCAGTACTTC	CASSLRDRDSYEQYF
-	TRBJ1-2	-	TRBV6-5	TGTGCCAGCAGTGAAGATAGGGACTATGGCTACACCTTC	CASSEDRDYGYTF
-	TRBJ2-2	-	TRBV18	TGTGCCAGCTCACCACGAAAGGACAGTCGAAACACCGGGGAGCTGTTTTTT	CASSPRKDSRNTGELFF
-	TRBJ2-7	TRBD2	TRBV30	TGTGCCTGGAGTGAGGGAGGGCTGAGCTCCTACGAGCAGTACTTC	CAWSEGGLSSYEQYF
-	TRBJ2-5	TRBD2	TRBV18	TGTGCCAGCTCGCCCCAACTAGCGGGAGGGCAAGAGACCCAGTACTTC	CASSPQLAGGQETQYF
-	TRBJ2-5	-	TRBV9	TGTGCCAGCAGCGTAGCGGGCACCCCAGGGTTCCAAGAGACCCAGTACTTC	CASSVAGTPGFQETQYF